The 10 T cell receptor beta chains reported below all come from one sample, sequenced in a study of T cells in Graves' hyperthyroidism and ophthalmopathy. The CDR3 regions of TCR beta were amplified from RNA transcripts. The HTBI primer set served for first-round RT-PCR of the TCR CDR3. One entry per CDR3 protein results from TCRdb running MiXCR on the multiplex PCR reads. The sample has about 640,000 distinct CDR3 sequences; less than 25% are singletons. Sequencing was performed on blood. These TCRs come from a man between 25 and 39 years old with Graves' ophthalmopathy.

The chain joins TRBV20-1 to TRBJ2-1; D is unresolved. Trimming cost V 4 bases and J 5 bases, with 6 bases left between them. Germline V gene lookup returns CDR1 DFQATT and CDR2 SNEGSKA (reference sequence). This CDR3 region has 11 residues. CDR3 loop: CSANPHNEQFF. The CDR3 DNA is TGCAGTGCTAACCCTCACAATGAGCAGTTCTTC.

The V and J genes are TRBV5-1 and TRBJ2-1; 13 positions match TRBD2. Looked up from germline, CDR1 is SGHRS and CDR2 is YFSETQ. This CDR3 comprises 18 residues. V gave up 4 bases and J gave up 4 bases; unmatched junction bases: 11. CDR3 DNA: TGCGCCAGCAGCCGAGGACTAGCGGGAGCAATAGGTTACAATGAGCAGTTCTTC. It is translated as CASSRGLAGAIGYNEQFF.

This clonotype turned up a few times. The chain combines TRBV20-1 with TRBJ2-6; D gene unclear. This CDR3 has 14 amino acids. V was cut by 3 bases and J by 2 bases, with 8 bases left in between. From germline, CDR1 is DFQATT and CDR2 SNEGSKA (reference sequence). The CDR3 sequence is CSASTGAGANVLTF. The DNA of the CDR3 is TGCAGTGCTAGTACTGGGGCTGGGGCCAACGTCCTGACTTTC.

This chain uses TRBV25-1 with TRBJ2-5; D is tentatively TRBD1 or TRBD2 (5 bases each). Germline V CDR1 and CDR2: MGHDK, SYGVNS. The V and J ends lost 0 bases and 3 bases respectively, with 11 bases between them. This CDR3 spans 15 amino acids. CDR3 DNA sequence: TGTGCCAGCAGTGAATATGGGGGAGTTGAAGAGACCCAGTACTTC. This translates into CASSEYGGVEETQYF.

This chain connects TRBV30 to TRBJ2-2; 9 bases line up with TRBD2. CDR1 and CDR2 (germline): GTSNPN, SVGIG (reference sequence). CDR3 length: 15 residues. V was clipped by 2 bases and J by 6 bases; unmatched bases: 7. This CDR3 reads CAWSSAGGTPGELFF. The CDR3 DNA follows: TGTGCCTGGAGTTCAGCGGGAGGCACTCCCGGGGAGCTGTTTTTT.

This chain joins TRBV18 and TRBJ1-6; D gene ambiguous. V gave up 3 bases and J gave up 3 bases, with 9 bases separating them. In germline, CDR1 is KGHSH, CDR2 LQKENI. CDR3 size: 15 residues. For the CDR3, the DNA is TGTGCCAGCTCACCTAGAAAGGACTATAATTCACCCCTCCACTTT. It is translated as CASSPRKDYNSPLHF.

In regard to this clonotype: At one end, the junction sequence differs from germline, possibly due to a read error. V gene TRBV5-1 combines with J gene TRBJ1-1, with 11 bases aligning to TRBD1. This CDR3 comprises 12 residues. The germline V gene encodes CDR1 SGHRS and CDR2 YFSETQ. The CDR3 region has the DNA TGTGCCGGAGGGACAGGGGGCACTGAAGCTTTCTTT. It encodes CAGGTGGTEAFF.

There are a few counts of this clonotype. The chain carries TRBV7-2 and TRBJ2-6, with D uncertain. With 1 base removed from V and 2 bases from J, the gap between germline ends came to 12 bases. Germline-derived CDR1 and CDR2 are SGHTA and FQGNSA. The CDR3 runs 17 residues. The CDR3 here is CASSLVVAAAGANVLTF. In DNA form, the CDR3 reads TGTGCCAGCAGCTTAGTAGTTGCGGCGGCTGGGGCCAACGTCCTGACTTTC.

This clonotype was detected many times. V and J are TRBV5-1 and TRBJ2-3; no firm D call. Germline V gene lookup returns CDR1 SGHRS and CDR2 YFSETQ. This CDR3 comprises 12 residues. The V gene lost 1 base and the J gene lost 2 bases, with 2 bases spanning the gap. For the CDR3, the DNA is TGCGCCAGCAGCTTGCACACAGATACGCAGTATTTT. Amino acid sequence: CASSLHTDTQYF.

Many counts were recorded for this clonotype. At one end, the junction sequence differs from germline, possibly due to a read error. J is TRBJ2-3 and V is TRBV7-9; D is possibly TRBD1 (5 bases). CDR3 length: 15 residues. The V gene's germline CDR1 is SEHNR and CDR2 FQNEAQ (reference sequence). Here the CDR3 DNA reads TGTGCCAGCAGTTTAGGGGTTAGGAGCACAGATACGCAGTATTTT. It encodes CASSLGVRSTDTQYF.